These 23 T cell receptor beta chains originate from one sample sequenced in a study of blood T cell repertoires in COVID-19. Sequencing was performed with immunoSEQ multiplex PCR; in TCRdb, only in-frame clones are kept and a portion is missing. The sample gives 300,000 to 400,000 clones, more than 75% of which show up once; 0.9% to 1.2% is in the top ten. The specimen sequenced was PBMCs or T cells enriched from blood (not recorded which). The receptors were sampled from a woman younger than 45 who had recovered from COVID-19.

This rearrangement joins TRBV10-3 to TRBJ1-6; D possibly corresponds to TRBD1 (6 bases). Germline V gene data show CDR1 as ENHRY and CDR2 as SYGVKD. V was cut by 6 bases and J by 5 bases, with 8 bases left in between. CDR3 length equals 13 residues. CDR3 loop: CAIRRQDNSPLHF. CDR3 in DNA: TGTGCCATCAGGCGACAGGATAATTCACCCCTCCACTTT.

This chain uses TRBV6-5 with TRBJ2-7, with no clear D. This CDR3 spans 14 amino acids. The V gene's germline CDR1 is MNHEY and CDR2 SVGAGI. V was shortened by 0 bases and J by 1 base, with 7 bases between the two germline ends. CDR3 amino acids: CASSYSKRSYEQYF. CDR3 nucleotide sequence: TGTGCCAGCAGTTACTCGAAGAGATCCTACGAGCAGTACTTC.

In its sample, this clone was seen a few times. The chain uses TRBV28 and TRBJ2-7; 7 bases match TRBD2. From germline, CDR1 is MDHEN and CDR2 SYDVKM. V shed 2 bases and J 5 bases; nucleotides not matched to a gene: 15. CDR3 length: 17 residues. In DNA form, the CDR3 reads TGTGCCAGCAGTTTACCCCCAGGGAGGGGCATTAGGGACGAGCAGTACTTC. Encoded protein: CASSLPPGRGIRDEQYF. Together with reference TRBV28 and TRBJ2-7, the CDR3 gives the full variable domain: DVKVTQSSRYLVKRTGEKVFLECVQDMDHENMFWYRQDPGLGLRLIYFSYDVKMKEKGDIPEGYSVSREKKERFSLILESASTNQTSMYLCASSLPPGRGIRDEQYFGPGTRLTVT.

V is TRBV20-1 and J is TRBJ1-1; D unclear. With 3 bases removed from V and 6 bases from J, the gap between germline ends came to 8 bases. The CDR3 runs 11 residues. CDR1 DFQATT and CDR2 SNEGSKA come from the germline V gene (reference sequence). The CDR3 loop is CSASGSAEAFF. Written as DNA, the CDR3 is TGCAGTGCTAGTGGTAGCGCTGAAGCTTTCTTT.

In this sample, this clone turned up once. The chain combines TRBV9 with TRBJ2-1; maybe TRBD1 (6 bases). There are 15 residues in the CDR3. The germline gives CDR1 SGDLS, CDR2 YYNGEE. V was cut by 0 bases and J by 9 bases, with 16 bases left in between. CDR3 sequence reads: CASSVAPGQKFEQFF. The CDR3 coding sequence is TGTGCCAGCAGCGTAGCTCCAGGACAGAAATTTGAGCAGTTCTTC.

The V call is TRBV5-1, the J call TRBJ2-5; D is unclear. V dropped 4 bases and J dropped 7 bases, with 14 bases sitting between them. This CDR3 is built from 13 residues. The V gene's germline CDR1 is SGHRS and CDR2 YFSETQ. CDR3 loop: CASSQPTYATQYF. Written as DNA, the CDR3 is TGCGCCAGCAGCCAACCGACTTACGCGACCCAGTACTTC.

The chain is built from TRBV7-9 and TRBJ1-6; D remains unclear. Germline V CDR1 and CDR2: SEHNR, FQNEAQ (reference sequence). The CDR3 sequence is 15 residues long. V was clipped by 7 bases and J by 7 bases, with 17 bases between them. CDR3 coding DNA: TGTGCCAGCACCCCAGGTCACCTTTCCAATTCACCCCTCCACTTT. Its protein product is CASTPGHLSNSPLHF.

The V call is TRBV2, the J call TRBJ2-1, with 8 bases matching TRBD1. The CDR3 has 17 residues. With 0 bases clipped from V and 0 bases from J, the junction kept 4 bases outside the gene matches. The germline gives CDR1 SNHLY, CDR2 FYNNEI. CDR3 sequence (DNA): TGTGCCAGCAGTGAAGCGTTGGGACAGGTCTCCTACAATGAGCAGTTCTTC. Translating it yields CASSEALGQVSYNEQFF.

Here the CDR3 reads CASSDTRDRGNTIYF. The CDR3 nucleotides read TGTGCCAGCAGTGATACCCGGGACAGAGGAAACACCATATATTTT. J is TRBJ1-3 and V is TRBV2, with 7 positions matching TRBD1. This CDR3 has 15 amino acids. CDR1 and CDR2 (germline): SNHLY, FYNNEI. Trimming at V came to 3 bases and at J to 4 bases, leaving 6 bases not matched to a gene.

The CDR3 here is CAWRTGVGYTF. The DNA for the CDR3 is TGTGCCTGGAGGACAGGGGTCGGCTACACCTTC. The V call is TRBV30, the J call TRBJ1-2; 8 nucleotides agree with TRBD1. V lost 3 bases to trimming and J lost 8 bases; unmatched junction nucleotides: 2. The CDR3 contains 11 residues. The germline gives CDR1 GTSNPN, CDR2 SVGIG (reference sequence).

J is TRBJ1-1 and V is TRBV3-1 (or the pseudogene TRBV3-2), with 10 bases that match TRBD1. With V trimmed by 4 bases and J by 4 bases, 6 bases remained unmatched. The germline V gene has CDR1 LGHDT and CDR2 YNNKEL (reference sequence). CDR3 size: 15 residues. This CDR3 reads CASSPGTGVSTEAFF. The CDR3 coding sequence is TGTGCCAGCAGCCCGGGGACAGGGGTAAGCACTGAAGCTTTCTTT.

This clone was observed a few times. The chain combines TRBV29-1 with TRBJ1-2; the D gene is possibly TRBD1 (6 bases). Between the trimmed V and J ends, which lost 4 bases and 2 bases, there was a span of 14 bases. In germline, CDR1 is SQVTM, CDR2 ANQGSEA. CDR3 length: 14 amino acids. The CDR3 protein is CSVARTGTNYGYTF. CDR3 bases: TGCAGCGTTGCCCGCACCGGGACAAACTATGGCTACACCTTC.

The chain uses TRBV27 and TRBJ1-4; possibly TRBD1 for D (6 bases). CDR3 length: 15 residues. The germline V gene encodes CDR1 MNHEY and CDR2 SMNVEV (reference sequence). The V end was cut by 0 bases, the J end by 8 bases, with 13 bases between. The CDR3 DNA sequence: TGTGCCAGCAGTTTATCGAGGGGGGGCTCGGAAAAACTGTTTTTT. It codes for CASSLSRGGSEKLFF.

The V call is TRBV6-1, the J call TRBJ2-2; 7 bases fit TRBD2. Germline trimming cut 2 bases from V and 5 bases from J; bases unmatched to any gene: 8. The germline CDR1 and CDR2 sequences are MNHNS and SASEGT. This CDR3 has 16 residues. CDR3 loop: CASSELGRGPTGELFF. For the CDR3, the DNA is TGTGCCAGCAGTGAATTGGGGAGGGGTCCGACCGGGGAGCTGTTTTTT.

This clone was counted a single time. V and J are TRBV10-3 and TRBJ1-1, with TRBD1 identical over 7 bases. Germline V gene data show CDR1 as ENHRY and CDR2 as SYGVKD. V shed 6 bases and J 1 base; nucleotides not matched to a gene: 17. The CDR3 has 18 amino acids. This CDR3 reads CAISPSTGRGGQNTEAFF. The CDR3 DNA sequence: TGTGCCATCAGCCCCTCGACAGGACGAGGGGGCCAGAACACTGAAGCTTTCTTT.

The chain is built from TRBV5-5 and TRBJ2-1; TRBD2 matches at 13 bases. This CDR3 is built from 16 residues. J lost 8 bases, V lost 4 bases, and 9 bases had no gene match. CDR1 and CDR2 from the germline V gene are SGHKS and YYEKEE (reference sequence). CDR3 loop: CASSAGTSGAGDEQFF. CDR3 nucleotides: TGTGCCAGCAGCGCCGGGACTAGCGGGGCGGGCGATGAGCAGTTCTTC.

V and J are TRBV3-1 (or the pseudogene TRBV3-2) and TRBJ2-5; 9 nucleotides match TRBD2. This CDR3 has 17 amino acids. V lost 0 bases to trimming and J lost 4 bases; unmatched junction nucleotides: 9. CDR1 and CDR2 (germline): LGHDT, YNNKEL (reference sequence). CDR3 amino acids: CASSQDRRGGAPETQYF. CDR3 nucleotide sequence: TGTGCCAGCAGCCAAGATAGGCGCGGGGGGGCTCCAGAGACCCAGTACTTC.

This clone was counted between two and nine times. The chain carries TRBV18 and TRBJ2-1; 9 nucleotides line up with TRBD2. The V gene's germline CDR1 is KGHSH and CDR2 LQKENI. The CDR3 spans 15 residues. The ends lost 8 bases at V and 8 bases at J; junction bases unmatched: 13. CDR3 residues: CASASGSGGGYEQFF. In DNA, the CDR3 is TGTGCCAGCGCCTCAGGTAGCGGGGGAGGCTATGAGCAGTTCTTC.

The chain uses TRBV3-1 (or the pseudogene TRBV3-2) and TRBJ1-1, with TRBD1 matching over 7 bases. Looked up from germline, CDR1 is LGHDT and CDR2 is YNNKEL (reference sequence). This CDR3 has 15 residues. V lost 0 bases and J lost 5; bases outside the gene matches: 6. The CDR3: CASSQEEGAGTEAFF. DNA of the CDR3: TGTGCCAGCAGCCAAGAGGAGGGGGCTGGAACTGAAGCTTTCTTT.

The CDR3 spells CASSIRNSNSGNTIYF. The DNA of the CDR3 is TGTGCCAGTAGTATTCGCAACAGCAACTCTGGAAACACCATATATTTT. The chain links TRBV19 to TRBJ1-3, with D unclear. This CDR3 contains 16 residues. V was trimmed by 3 bases and J by 0 bases, leaving 12 bases between them. Per the germline V gene, CDR1 is LNHDA and CDR2 is SQIVND (reference sequence).

This rearrangement joins TRBV3-1 (or the pseudogene TRBV3-2) to TRBJ2-1; D is possibly TRBD1 (5 bases). This CDR3 has 13 amino acids. Germline loops: CDR1 LGHDT, CDR2 YNNKEL (reference sequence). The germline V and J ends were trimmed by 0 bases and 9 bases, with 9 bases remaining between them. The CDR3 nucleotides read TGTGCCAGCAGCCAAGAGGTAGGGGTTGAGCAGTTCTTC. It encodes CASSQEVGVEQFF.

This chain's CDR3 is CASTARGDNTDTQYF. The CDR3 DNA reads TGTGCCAGCACCGCGCGGGGGGATAACACAGATACGCAGTATTTT. The chain couples TRBV7-2 to TRBJ2-3; 8 positions agree with TRBD2. Germline V gene lookup returns CDR1 SGHTA and CDR2 FQGNSA. V dropped 7 bases and J dropped 2; count of bases not matched to a gene: 8. This CDR3 has 15 residues.

The chain employs TRBV19 and TRBJ2-1; the match to TRBD2 covers 8 bases. V lost 4 bases and J lost 0; bases outside the gene matches: 8. Germline V gene data show CDR1 as LNHDA and CDR2 as SQIVND (reference sequence). The CDR3 runs to 17 residues. The CDR3 spells CASSNLFGGDSYNEQFF. CDR3 DNA: TGTGCCAGTAGTAACTTATTCGGGGGGGACTCCTACAATGAGCAGTTCTTC. The full variable domain, with the rest looked up from reference TRBV19 and TRBJ2-1, is DGGITQSPKYLFRKEGQNVTLSCEQNLNHDAMYWYRQDPGQGLRLIYYSQIVNDFQKGDIAEGYSVSREKKESFPLTVTSAQKNPTAFYLCASSNLFGGDSYNEQFFGPGTRLTVL.